This T cell receptor beta chain was sequenced for a study of cytomegalovirus exposure and HLA in healthy donors listed by TCRdb under 2017. Regarding the complete study: In an earlier analysis of some 610 of the donors, 276 Gb of sequence data and some 100 million unique TCR beta sequences from 150 million to 200 million T cells were reported. The study aimed to test whether cataloging public T cell receptors could reveal signatures of past pathogen exposure. To study patterns of TCR occurrence, a later analysis re-analyzed previously published TCR beta repertoires from several hundred donors and added high-resolution HLA genotyping. The genetic ancestry cluster associated with self-reported Caucasian donors included roughly four fifths of the roughly 410 genotyped donors. To predict cytomegalovirus infection status, the study brought together high-throughput TCR immunosequencing, statistical association of individual TCRs with disease status, and machine learning. Both class I and class II loci were covered by HLA typing, at four-digit resolution. The study profiled the T cell repertoires of 500 to 800 subjects by immunosequencing and related them to cytomegalovirus serostatus. Donor age, sex, ethnicity and CMV serostatus were collected together with the repertoire data. To decide whether each TCR beta V gene segment behaved as functional or pseudogenic, an earlier analysis of some 540 of the donors relied on high-throughput TCR beta sequencing. Rather than drawing on any new phenotypic data, the later analysis identified candidate immune exposures from TCR beta sequences and the way those sequences occurred across donors. An early release that covered 640 HLA-typed donors contained approximately 320 gigabases of sequencing data and 80 million or so unique TCR sequences. A few DR-DQ haplotypes were treated as single units for association and clustering because of strong linkage in the cohort. Typing coverage varied by locus: roughly 620-640 donors for A, B, C, DRB1 and DQB1; more than 500 for DQA1; some 610 for DPA1; fewer than 480 for DPB1. Across around 400 genotyped donors of the cohort, an average of about 250,000 unique TCR beta nucleotide sequences per donor were sequenced, and roughly 18% of those sequences were non-productive. Besides the first cohort of roughly 660 subjects, a separate validation cohort made up of 120 different subjects was used. In a later genetic analysis, genome-wide SNP genotypes for about three fifths of the 666 donors were used, and that subset was treated as a discovery cohort. All discovery cohort repertoires had been generated on a single sequencing platform.

As for this clone: The clone's antigen remains unknown. Base-call qualities are not available, and no considerably larger clone is one nucleotide away.

Library preparation employed the immunoSEQ multiplex PCR assay. For the multiplex PCR, a mixture combining 60 forward primers for TCR Vbeta segments and 13 reverse primers for TCR Jbeta segments was used. A multiplex PCR assay on genomic DNA amplified the CDR3 region of rearranged TCR beta genes. Amplified TCR beta libraries were sequenced as 87-base-pair reads on the Illumina HiSeq System. The authors' analysis ran thus. A later analysis counted tens of millions of unique TCR beta chains across the roughly 700 repertoires, and 10 million to 12 million of these chains were shared by at least two donors. A nearest-neighbor algorithm error-corrected the raw reads and collapsed the reads into unique sequences, merging closely related sequences to remove PCR and sequencing errors. V, D and J gene segments were assigned by aligning CDR3 sequences to IMGT reference sequences. For a sequence to be retained, a match of at least six nucleotides to both a V gene segment and a J gene segment was required. A rearrangement counted as productive if the CDR3 had no stop codons and remained in frame with V and J, and every other rearrangement counted as non-productive. Following IMGT convention, CDR3 was defined as the stretch from the second conserved V-encoded cysteine up to the conserved J-encoded phenylalanine. The earlier analysis of 500 to 600 of the donors excluded sequences that lacked an unambiguous match to a single V gene segment. An earlier analysis of under 750 of the donors called V segments functional above 56.7% productive rearrangements and segregating when the between-donor standard deviation exceeded 5%. A statistical classification framework was built for diagnosing cytomegalovirus status from the catalog of TCR beta chain sequences. V and J gene assignment, in a later analysis, came from comparing TCR nucleotide sequences with IMGT/GENE-DB human TR gene sequences. Using the TCRdist pipeline, a later analysis assigned CDR3 sequences along with most-parsimonious VDJ recombination scenarios. In a later analysis, each TCR beta chain was defined by its CDR3 amino acid sequence together with its V-gene family, and reads lacking a unique V-gene family were excluded. A later analysis removed several hundred highly shared, low-generation-probability nucleotide sequences to deal with suspected cross-contamination and a sequencing artifact. A later analysis calculated a clonal expansion index for each public chain from normalized within-repertoire ranks of inferred template counts. A later analysis computed generation probabilities with a VDJ recombination model fitted to out-of-frame rearrangements, and checked the results against IGoR. Hypergeometric tests were used in a later analysis to score TCR-TCR, TCR-HLA and TCR-CMV co-occurrence, with a repertoire-size bias correction applied to the TCR pairs. False discovery rates were estimated in a later analysis by permuting HLA or CMV assignments 20 times. In a later analysis, co-occurring TCRs were grouped with DBSCAN, and TCRdist sequence similarity was added when clustering was performed within HLA-allele-positive subsets. Repertoires with fewer than 30,000 or more than 120,000 public chains were left out of co-occurrence clustering, as were five repertoires with anomalous nucleotide sharing. Imported from immuneACCESS, the table was reduced by TCRdb to in-frame sequences with V and J called. These copies leave out some clones; in studies compared against another copy, an unresolved V gene accounts for under half, and the cause of the remainder is not known. V and J calls plus clone size are reproduced from that table; the DNA served to infer D and trimming. This sample lists 140,000 or so clones; 74% were detected once. 3.5% to 5% of the sample goes to the ten largest clones.

The cohort was made up of 666 healthy bone marrow donors. At the time of sampling, every cohort member was nominally healthy, though immune exposures that went unrecorded were likely present. The donor was CMV seropositive and belonged to the group of 250 to 300 seropositive cohort members. A peripheral blood sample was provided by each donor, and peripheral blood mononuclear cells were used for TCR beta sequencing. The Qiagen DNeasy Blood Extraction Kit was used to extract genomic DNA from the blood cell samples. Overall study outcomes, separate from this receptor: A group of highly shared sequence variants was considered likely to be a technical artifact of the sequencing pipeline. This cohort had only TCR beta chains sequenced, and the lack of alpha or paired-chain data limited which features could be detected. Correlated functional status among segregating V segments might reflect linkage disequilibrium, but an unknown experimental factor could not be ruled out. A later analysis found that most CMV-associated TCR beta chains appeared HLA-restricted, with HLA associations seemingly driven largely by CMV exposure. The classifier was reported to diagnose cytomegalovirus status with high specificity and sensitivity in both the original cohort and the validation cohort. An association between a missense DCLRE1C variant and V-gene and J-gene trimming of TCR beta chains was found in a later genetic analysis and replicated in an independent cohort. Most TCR sequences were observed very rarely across donors, whereas some public TCRs were present in many individuals. Roughly uniform sequencing depth across donors was assumed in presence/absence analyses, although this assumption may not hold. Because HLA typing was unavailable for some donors at each locus, only the typed subset was used in association tests. It was suggested by the authors that the approach could potentially be generalized to other disease states and immunological phenotypes. For the cohort, immune exposure information was limited to CMV serostatus. A later analysis found that TCR association rates varied across HLA loci, with DRB1 alleles showing the most associated TCRs and HLA-C alleles the fewest. An earlier analysis of several hundred of the donors showed that most TCR beta V segments appeared in productive rearrangements either about 87% or about 30% of the time, which broadly matched IMGT annotations. In vitro tests confirmed that a few of the cytomegalovirus-associated TCR beta chains recognize cytomegalovirus antigens. Some IMGT-functional V segments, including TRBV6-2 and TRBV6-3, could not be distinguished by the 87-base-pair reads and were therefore excluded. In a later analysis, some 17,000 TCR beta sequences were associated with specific HLA alleles at a false discovery rate of 0.05. A total of some 180 TCR beta chains were listed by the study as associated with cytomegalovirus. According to a later genetic analysis, donors in an Asian-associated ancestry cluster had fewer N-insertions in productive TCRs than the approximately 690-donor mean. Because counts were too low, around 17 rarely observed V segments, including chromosome 9 orphons, were left out of the earlier analysis of 500 to 750 of the donors. A later analysis found that HLA-associated TCR beta chains were more clonally expanded and had lower generation probabilities than equally common non-associated chains. A further reported finding was that TCR beta sequences accurately predicted the HLA-A and HLA-B alleles for most subjects in the first cohort. Strong co-occurrence of HLA alleles, especially DR and DQ, made assigning TCR associations to individual alleles difficult. Several of the top co-occurrence clusters appeared to be linked to parvovirus B19, influenza, CMV and Epstein-Barr virus, according to a later analysis.

Germline trimming amounts to 8 bases on V and 4 bases on J, with 9 as the count of junction bases outside the gene matches. The CDR3 sequence holds 14 residues, the cysteine and phenylalanine included. Only the CDR3 DNA is retained, 42 bases long and in frame from the first base. CDR1 and CDR2 were assigned from the germline V gene (reference sequence) as MNHEY and SMNVEV. The sequenced sample was PBMCs. Here the chain combines TRBV27 and TRBJ2-5, with 8 bases aligning to TRBD2. The TCR comes from a man aged 18 to 30 in good health and CMV-seropositive. The nucleotides are TGTGCCAGCCGGGGGGGCGGGAGAGGAGAGACCCAGTACTTC. This sequence encodes CASRGGGRGETQYF.